This TCR beta chain came from a study of blood T cell repertoires in COVID-19. Study context: Sources were T cells, B-cell-depleted T cells, or PBMCs; the material itself was cDNA or gDNA.

CDR3 length equals 14 residues. In germline, CDR1 is MNHNS, CDR2 SASEGT. V shed 1 base and J shed 3 bases, with 9 bases lying between them. The method was immunoSEQ multiplex PCR; TCRdb's version includes in-frame clones alone and lacks a portion of them. The sample records about 320,000 clones, approximately 84% being singletons. Sequenced material: PBMCs or T cells enriched from blood (not recorded which). This chain links TRBV6-1 with TRBJ1-2, with D unresolved. The clonotype was recovered from a woman under 30 who had recovered from COVID-19. The CDR3 loop reads CASSEGIAYYGYTF. The CDR3 region has the DNA TGTGCCAGCAGTGAAGGGATAGCTTACTATGGCTACACCTTC.